Listed here are 21 T cell receptor beta chains from one sample, sequenced in a study of blood T cells in healthy people across ages. Combining a sample-barcoded 5' primer with a J-beta primer mix, a second PCR ran for roughly 7 to 12 cycles. TCRdb re-called the 5' RACE reads through MiXCR, storing one row per CDR3 protein. Among about 1,800,000 distinct CDR3 sequences listed, approximately 28% were seen once. Sequences were obtained from blood. Source of these receptors: a woman aged 25 to 39 in good health.

This chain joins TRBV29-1 and TRBJ2-7; 7 bases agree with TRBD1. In germline, CDR1 is SQVTM, CDR2 ANQGSEA. Trimming at V came to 4 bases and at J to 4 bases, leaving 13 bases not matched to a gene. This CDR3 region has 15 residues. The CDR3 region is CSVVTGVQDVYEQYF. CDR3 bases: TGCAGCGTTGTTACAGGGGTGCAAGATGTGTACGAGCAGTACTTC.

This clonotype has only a few counts. This chain joins TRBV20-1 and TRBJ2-3; the D call may be TRBD1 or TRBD2 (5 bases each). CDR1 and CDR2 from the germline V gene are DFQATT and SNEGSKA (reference sequence). The length of the CDR3 is 14 residues. The CDR3 nucleotides are TGCATTGTGGTCGGGGTGGACAACACAGATACGCAGTATTTT. It translates to CIVVGVDNTDTQYF.

The table lists this clonotype with a few counts. The genes are TRBV7-2 and TRBJ1-2, with TRBD1 as a possible D gene (5 bases). The germline gives CDR1 SGHTA, CDR2 FQGNSA. There are 17 residues in the CDR3. Deletions cut 5 bases from V and 8 bases from J, with 27 bases between. This CDR3 reads CASSRQVDKSRLGGYTF. Written as DNA, the CDR3 is TGTGCCAGCAGCCGCCAGGTGGACAAGTCGAGGCTGGGAGGCTACACCTTC.

There are many counts of this clonotype. The chain couples TRBV5-1 to TRBJ2-6; D is unresolved. The germline gives CDR1 SGHRS, CDR2 YFSETQ. This CDR3 region has 14 residues. V was trimmed by 5 bases and J by 0 bases, leaving 6 bases between them. CDR3 sequence (DNA): TGCGCCAGCAGAACCGACTCTGGGGCCAACGTCCTGACTTTC. Its translation: CASRTDSGANVLTF.

The V gene is TRBV7-2, the J gene TRBJ2-1; 7 bases fit TRBD2. The CDR3 extends over 14 amino acids. Germline V gives CDR1 SGHTA, CDR2 FQGNSA. V dropped 5 bases and J dropped 13; count of bases not matched to a gene: 14. The DNA for the CDR3 is TGTGCCAGCAGCCCCGGGCGAAACGGGGGGACCCAGTTCTTC. Protein: CASSPGRNGGTQFF.

On this clonotype: This may stem from a read error, because a much larger clone lies one nucleotide away. This sequence joins TRBV5-1 and TRBJ2-7; D may correspond to TRBD1 or TRBD2 (5 bases each). The germline gives CDR1 SGHRS, CDR2 YFSETQ. Trimming left V 1 base short and J 7 bases short, with 15 bases between. The CDR3 contains 14 residues. CDR3 DNA sequence: TGCGCCAGCAGCTTGTGGGACCCCTCTCGGGAGCAGTACTTC. Encoded protein: CASSLWDPSREQYF.

As to this clonotype: This sequence may be a read error, since a much larger clone differs from it by one base. The chain carries TRBV7-2 and TRBJ1-2, with D unresolved. There are 13 residues in the CDR3. The V gene's germline CDR1 is SGHTA and CDR2 FQGNSA. V was cut by 6 bases and J by 3 bases, with 11 bases left in between. CDR3 DNA: TGTGCCAGCAGTAAGAGGGCAGACTATGGCTACACCTTC. Residues: CASSKRADYGYTF.

The genes are TRBV12-3 or TRBV12-4 and TRBJ1-5; D possibly corresponds to TRBD1 (5 bases). The V and J ends lost 6 bases and 6 bases respectively, with 15 bases between them. The CDR3 runs 14 residues. The CDR3: CASRGDPSSQPQHF. For the CDR3, the DNA is TGTGCCAGCAGGGGGGACCCGTCTAGTCAGCCCCAGCATTTT.

V is TRBV27 and J is TRBJ2-7; weak D call: TRBD2 (6 bases). Trimming removed 6 bases at V and 5 bases at J, with 20 bases between. The length of the CDR3 is 15 residues. Germline values: CDR1 MNHEY, CDR2 SMNVEV (reference sequence). CDR3 loop: CASRDLSGPLDEQYF. The CDR3 coding sequence is TGTGCCAGCAGAGATCTTAGCGGACCCCTGGACGAGCAGTACTTC.

This chain connects TRBV20-1 to TRBJ2-4; D not certain. CDR1 is DFQATT and CDR2 is SNEGSKA in the germline V gene (reference sequence). This CDR3 spans 14 amino acids. V lost 5 bases to trimming and J lost 0 bases, with 11 bases between them. The CDR3 nucleotides read TGCAGTGCTCAGGCGACCATAGCCAAAAACATTCAGTACTTC. It translates to CSAQATIAKNIQYF.

V gene TRBV7-2 combines with J gene TRBJ2-2, with 8 bases lining up with TRBD2. This CDR3 comprises 14 residues. Germline V CDR1 and CDR2: SGHTA, FQGNSA. With 5 bases clipped from V and 4 bases from J, the junction kept 3 bases outside the gene matches. The CDR3, as DNA: TGTGCCAGCAGCATAACTAGCGGCACCGGGGAGCTGTTTTTT. Amino acids: CASSITSGTGELFF. The full variable domain, completed using reference TRBV7-2 and TRBJ2-2, is GAGVSQSPSNKVTEKGKDVELRCDPISGHTALYWYRQSLGQGLEFLIYFQGNSAPDKSGLPSDRFSAERTGGSVSTLTIQRTQQEDSAVYLCASSITSGTGELFFGEGSRLTVL.

This clonotype was detected a few times. V gene TRBV20-1 combines with J gene TRBJ2-5; D possibly corresponds to TRBD2 (5 bases). This CDR3 contains 12 residues. Trimming shortened V by 3 bases and J by 3 bases, and 8 bases separated the two germline ends. Per the germline V gene, CDR1 is DFQATT and CDR2 is SNEGSKA (reference sequence). The CDR3, as DNA: TGCAGTGCTAGTCGGAGGAAAGAGACCCAGTACTTC. It codes for CSASRRKETQYF.

This clonotype was seen at least ten times. V gene TRBV13 combines with J gene TRBJ2-1; TRBD2 agrees at 11 bases. There are 16 residues in the CDR3. Germline V lookup: CDR1 PRHDT, CDR2 FYEKMQ (reference sequence). V shed 5 bases, J shed 4 bases, and the junction held 7 bases outside the gene matches. In DNA form, the CDR3 reads TGTGCCAGCAGCGGGCGACTAGCGGGGATTTACAATGAGCAGTTCTTC. The encoded protein is CASSGRLAGIYNEQFF. Full variable domain (outside the CDR3, taken from reference TRBV13 and TRBJ2-1): AAGVIQSPRHLIKEKRETATLKCYPIPRHDTVYWYQQGPGQDPQFLISFYEKMQSDKGSIPDRFSAQQFSDYHSELNMSSLELGDSALYFCASSGRLAGIYNEQFFGPGTRLTVL.

This clonotype was recorded a few times. The gene calls are TRBV6-6 and TRBJ2-6; a weak D match, TRBD2 (5 bases). This CDR3 contains 17 residues. Germline V gene data show CDR1 as MNHNY and CDR2 as SVGAGI (reference sequence). V was shortened by 6 bases and J by 0 bases, with 15 bases between the two germline ends. The CDR3 coding sequence is TGTGCCAGCAGCCTCCGGGGAAAGGTCTCTGGGGCCAACGTCCTGACTTTC. Translation gives CASSLRGKVSGANVLTF.

This clonotype turned up a few times. This rearrangement joins TRBV7-2 to TRBJ1-2, with D possibly TRBD1 on 5 matching bases. The CDR3 loop spans 15 amino acids. V lost 1 base to trimming and J lost 2 bases, with 11 bases between them. Per germline, CDR1 SGHTA and CDR2 FQGNSA. This chain's CDR3 is CASSLEGPWNYGYTF. DNA for the CDR3: TGTGCCAGCAGCTTAGAGGGACCGTGGAACTATGGCTACACCTTC.

The chain has TRBV15 and TRBJ1-2; D unresolved. Germline lookup yields CDR1 LNHNV and CDR2 YYDKDF (reference sequence). This CDR3 contains 14 residues. The germline V and J ends were trimmed by 2 bases and 5 bases, with 12 bases remaining between them. The CDR3 is CATSRYYGEYGYTF. The CDR3 DNA sequence: TGTGCCACCAGCAGATACTACGGGGAGTATGGCTACACCTTC.

As regards this clonotype: Sequence at one end of the junction differs from germline and may be a read error. The V and J genes are TRBV3-1 and TRBJ1-1; D ambiguous. CDR3 length: 14 amino acids. Germline values: CDR1 LGHDT, CDR2 YNNKEL (reference sequence). The CDR3 is CASSQDRRNAEAFF. CDR3 sequence (DNA): TGTGCCAGCAGCCAAGATCGGCGGAACGCTGAAGCTTTCTTT.

V and J are TRBV6-2 or TRBV6-3 and TRBJ2-5, with 9 bases lining up with TRBD2. Germline V gene sequence: CDR1 MNHEY, CDR2 SVGEGT. The CDR3 is 17 amino acids. With V trimmed by 1 base and J by 5 bases, 11 bases remained unmatched. CDR3 sequence: CASSYWRLAGSEETQYF. DNA of the CDR3: TGTGCCAGCAGTTACTGGAGGCTAGCGGGATCTGAGGAGACCCAGTACTTC.

The chain links TRBV27 to TRBJ2-4; 7 bases match TRBD1. Near its end, the DNA agrees better with TRBJ2-7, so the J call may be wrong. CDR3 size: 14 residues. CDR1 MNHEY and CDR2 SMNVEV come from the germline V gene (reference sequence). The CDR3 region is CASSPQTGILEQYF. The CDR3 coding sequence is TGTGCCAGCAGTCCGCAGACAGGGATCCTCGAGCAGTACTTC.

The chain employs TRBV6-6 and TRBJ2-5; TRBD1 might be the D (5 bases). The J call may not be correct, given that the DNA end is closer to TRBJ2-7. The CDR3 has 13 amino acids. Per the germline V gene, CDR1 is MNHNY and CDR2 is SVGAGI (reference sequence). CDR3 in DNA: TGTGCCAGCAGTCCCACAAGGGGCGGCGAGCAGTACTTC. It is translated as CASSPTRGGEQYF.

This clonotype appeared a few times. CDR3 residues: CASSRTGPDTQYF. CDR3 in DNA: TGCGCCAGCAGCCGGACAGGGCCAGATACGCAGTATTTT. The V call is TRBV5-1, the J call TRBJ2-3; 8 positions match TRBD1. V lost 4 bases and J lost 4; bases outside the gene matches: 2. The CDR3 has 13 residues. Germline CDR1 and CDR2: SGHRS and YFSETQ.